The 4 T cell receptor beta chains below all came from one sample that was sequenced in a study of blood T cell repertoires in COVID-19. The repertoire was sequenced with immunoSEQ multiplex PCR; TCRdb's copy has only in-frame clones and lacks some. The sample consists of 300,000 to 400,000 clones, 90% of them appearing once. The sample comprised peripheral blood. These receptors came from a woman aged 25 to 39 with COVID-19, enrolled during active disease.

This clone was detected only once. The rearrangement joins TRBV5-4 to TRBJ2-3; 12 bases match TRBD2. V was pared by 4 bases and J by 0 bases, with 3 bases of the junction left unmatched. Germline lookup yields CDR1 SGHNT and CDR2 YYREEE (reference sequence). The CDR3 runs 16 residues. This CDR3 reads CASSPGTSGSTDTQYF. The CDR3 bases are TGTGCCAGCAGCCCCGGGACTAGCGGGAGCACAGATACGCAGTATTTT. The full variable domain, its missing parts supplied by reference TRBV5-4 and TRBJ2-3, is ETGVTQSPTHLIKTRGQQVTLRCSSQSGHNTVSWYQQALGQGPQFIFQYYREEENGRGNFPPRFSGLQFPNYSSELNVNALELDDSALYLCASSPGTSGSTDTQYFGPGTRLTVL.

This clone was detected only once. The chain uses TRBV5-1 and TRBJ2-2; D perhaps matches TRBD2 (6 bases). CDR1 and CDR2 from the germline V gene are SGHRS and YFSETQ. V was pared by 6 bases and J by 4 bases, with 16 bases between. This CDR3 has 15 amino acids. CDR3 region: CASTVGGEVTGELFF. The CDR3 coding sequence is TGCGCCAGCACAGTAGGAGGGGAGGTCACCGGGGAGCTGTTTTTT.

V is TRBV9 and J is TRBJ2-1; 13 bases line up with TRBD2. CDR3 size: 14 residues. CDR1 is SGDLS and CDR2 is YYNGEE in the germline V gene. V lost 3 bases, J lost 9 bases, and 3 bases stayed unmatched. The chain's CDR3 is CASSGTSGSGEQFF. The CDR3 bases are TGTGCCAGCAGCGGGACTAGCGGGAGTGGTGAGCAGTTCTTC.

The chain has TRBV4-1 and TRBJ1-2, with TRBD1 matching over 7 bases. The CDR3 has 13 amino acids. CDR1 and CDR2 from the germline V gene are MGHRA and YSYEKL. V was clipped by 1 base and J by 4 bases; unmatched bases: 0. The CDR3 coding sequence is TGCGCCAGCAGCCAAGCAGGGGGCTATGGCTACACCTTC. Encoded protein: CASSQAGGYGYTF.